This entry is about one T cell receptor beta chain. This clonotype appeared many times. Its recognized antigen is unknown. There are no base qualities to consult, and no much larger clone falls within one base. The CDR3 measures 16 amino acids from cysteine to phenylalanine. Kept here is only the CDR3 DNA, which spans 48 bases and is read in frame from base 1. The germline V gene supplies CDR1 LGHNA and CDR2 YSLEER. V is pared back by 1 base and J by 0 bases, with 7 bases lying between the germline termini. Library method: 5' RACE. For sequencing, an Illumina HiSeq 2500 was employed. The second PCR ran for roughly 7 to 11 cycles and used a J-beta primer mix along with a sample-barcoded 5' primer. A template-switch 5' adaptor carrying 12 random nucleotides introduced a unique molecular identifier onto each TCR beta cDNA molecule. Each sample yielded at least 2.5 million CDR3-containing paired-end reads. All of the RNA was converted into first-strand cDNA using the Mint cDNA synthesis kit, with a TRBC-specific oligonucleotide serving as the primer. All cDNA was treated with uracil-DNA glycosylase and then went through a first 18-cycle PCR with the universal primers M1SS and BC2_uni_R. From the authors' description of their analysis: Each sample was normalized by randomly selecting 1 million high-quality reads, each carrying a distinct molecular identifier. Reads with shared molecular identifiers were discarded instead of being binned into consensus sequences. MiTCR, set to a Q25 quality threshold and the strictest error-elimination algorithm, was used for CDR3 identification, clonotype clustering and error correction. A nonparametric unseen species model with Euler transformation was used to estimate a lower bound on total TCR beta diversity. The raw public reads went through TCRdb reprocessing: fastp at Q25, MiXCR clone calling, in-frame beta chains kept. Merged by CDR3 protein, the rows form single entries marked with the most common genes and DNA. TCRdb's processing, not the authors', yielded these V and J calls. This sample has 900,000 to 950,000 distinct CDR3 sequences in its table, and about 29% of those were observed once. About 9.4% of the sample is held by the ten biggest clonotypes.

The data stem from a study of blood T cells in healthy people across ages (dated by TCRdb to 2013 to 2016). As for the study more broadly: Template switching captured roughly one uniquely barcoded TCR beta cDNA molecule per two T cells in model experiments. The study measured age-related changes in TCR beta repertoire diversity using deep sequencing normalized with unique cDNA molecular identifiers. For two donors (one aged 18 to 29 and one aged 80 or older), the study analyzed two additional independent replicas of 1 million unique cDNA reads from the same blood draw. The donors were split into four age groups: young (average 16 years), middle-aged (roughly 40), aged (approximately 60) and long-lived (under 90). Results the study describes overall, beyond this receptor: Because donor CMV infection status was unknown, age-related changes in expanded clonotypes were potentially confounded. Bulk unsorted PBMC profiling prevented conclusive comparison of naive and antigen-experienced compartments. Observed TCR beta diversity correlated strongly with the percentage of naive T cells measured by flow cytometry. Observed TCR beta diversity per million T cells fell roughly linearly with age, and a significant reduction was already apparent by age about 36. Total diversity estimates from one million sequenced T cells were considered lower bounds and underestimates. The long-lived group showed more naive CD4+ T cells, fewer expanded clones and increased TCR diversity than the aged group, suggesting age selection.

Donors were 39 systemically healthy Caucasian individuals from Russia aged roughly 6 to 90 years. Each donor gave about 11 milliliters of peripheral blood, drawn into EDTA-treated Vacutainer tubes. PBMCs were isolated by Ficoll-Paque density-gradient centrifugation, with at least 6 million obtained per sample. Total RNA was extracted from PBMCs with Trizol reagent, with at least 6 micrograms obtained per sample. Naive CD45RAhigh/CD27high T cell percentages were measured by flow cytometry on a PBMC aliquot from every donor. The sample also formed part of further work on T cells of mothers and their children. As described in the second report: Nine systemically healthy Caucasian individuals, comprising three mothers and their six children, were included as donors. cDNA synthesis consumed the entire amount of extracted RNA, loaded at roughly 1.5 ug RNA in each 15 ul reaction. In the second PCR, the M1S primer added sample barcodes and 2-4 random nucleotides. Over 9 million TCR beta CDR3 reads came from each mother, compared with approximately 3 million reads from each child. Thymic selection similarly shapes TCR recombination output in related and unrelated pairs, with minor effect from inherited differences. Related mother-child pairs always showed normalized repertoire overlap that was slightly higher than in unrelated mother-child pairs, though the difference was never significant. With a sensitivity of approximately 100 clones per million clonotypes, no persistent microchimeric T cell clones were detected. To look for features that set related mother-child pairs apart from unrelated individuals, the researchers ran deep NGS to compare the TCR beta repertoires of mothers and children. On average, the children were approximately 11 +/- 4 years old, while the mothers were 40 +/- 4 years old. After adapters were ligated using NEBNext reagents, the libraries underwent 100+100 nt paired-end sequencing on an Illumina HiSeq 2000. To prevent cross-contamination, the mother and child libraries were prepared a month apart and were sequenced in separate runs. For each donor, between 500,000 and 2,000,000 distinct TCR beta clonotypes were identified. Naive TCR beta clonotypes were estimated from low-frequency clonotypes matched to each donor's FACS-determined naive share, without sorting.

Rearrangement joined TRBV4-3 to TRBJ2-6; the D gene may be TRBD1 or TRBD2, since each aligns over 5 bases. The receptor comes from a woman in her thirties or forties in good health. Sequenced: blood. The DNA reads TGCGCCAGCAGCCAAGCAGGGAGCTCTGGGGCCAACGTCCTGACTTTC. Translated, it gives CASSQAGSSGANVLTF.